Listed below are T cell receptor beta chains from one sample, sequenced in a study of Ad26.COV2.S vaccination and SARS-CoV-2 variants. Method: immunoSEQ multiplex PCR; TCRdb's copy keeps in-frame clones and lacks some. The sample carries fewer than 400,000 clones, about 88% recorded once. Specimen: peripheral blood, collected in a trial of Ad26.COV2.S vaccine versus placebo. These receptors were taken from a person aged 18 to 65 who received the Ad26.COV2.S COVID-19 vaccine or a placebo. Both conserved end residues are part of each CDR3. D genes are given only for firm matches. A row's size may be missing; if present it is once, few, many or a size class.

CASSEIGDGAGELFF	TGTGCCAGCAGTGAGATAGGAGACGGCGCCGGGGAGCTGTTTTTT	TRBJ2-2	TRBV6-1	many	.
CASSLELAGRNEQFF	TGTGCCAGCAGCTTAGAGCTAGCGGGACGTAATGAGCAGTTCTTC	TRBJ2-1	TRBV11-3	.	TRBD2
CASSETGGSGANVLTF	TGTGCCAGCAGTGAGACGGGGGGCTCTGGGGCCAACGTCCTGACTTTC	TRBJ2-6	TRBV2	.	TRBD2
CASSLKREEKLFF	TGTGCCAGCAGCTTGAAGAGAGAGGAAAAACTGTTTTTT	TRBJ1-4	TRBV5-4	.	.
CASSLDRTGADYGYTF	TGTGCCAGCAGCTTGGACCGAACAGGCGCGGACTATGGCTACACCTTC	TRBJ1-2	TRBV5-6	.	.
CASSRVSNYGYTF	TGTGCCAGCAGCCGGGTCTCTAACTATGGCTACACCTTC	TRBJ1-2	TRBV5-6	.	.
CAWSVVSGSKTQYF	TGTGCCTGGAGTGTAGTTAGCGGGAGCAAGACCCAGTACTTC	TRBJ2-5	TRBV30	few	TRBD2
CASSFTSSEQFF	TGTGCCAGCAGCTTCACTAGTAGTGAGCAGTTCTTC	TRBJ2-1	TRBV7-2	.	.
CASSLFGGTKDGYTF	TGTGCCAGCAGCTTATTCGGGGGGACGAAGGATGGCTACACCTTC	TRBJ1-2	TRBV11-1	.	.
CASSLQYGVNEQFF	TGTGCCAGCAGCTTACAATATGGGGTTAATGAGCAGTTCTTC	TRBJ2-1	TRBV13	.	.
CASSYSAGRANSPLHF	TGTGCCAGCAGTTACTCGGCCGGCAGGGCCAATTCACCCCTCCACTTT	TRBJ1-6	TRBV6-5	.	.
CASSLALYNSPLHF	TGCGCCAGCAGCTTGGCACTCTATAATTCACCCCTCCACTTT	TRBJ1-6	TRBV5-1	.	.
CASSLTAGDTGELFF	TGTGCCAGCAGCTTAACAGCGGGAGACACCGGGGAGCTGTTTTTT	TRBJ2-2	TRBV7-2	.	TRBD2
CASSLVRGNLRTEAFF	TGCGCCAGCAGCTTGGTCCGCGGGAACTTGAGGACTGAAGCTTTCTTT	TRBJ1-1	TRBV5-1	.	.
CASSLAWRNGGTEAFF	TGTGCCAGCAGCTTGGCCTGGAGGAATGGCGGCACTGAAGCTTTCTTT	TRBJ1-1	TRBV5-4	few	.
CASRRGRNTEAFF	TGTGCCAGCAGGAGGGGCAGGAACACTGAAGCTTTCTTT	TRBJ1-1	TRBV6-5	.	.
CASSLAGSETQYF	TGTGCCAGCAGCTTAGCGGGGTCAGAGACCCAGTACTTC	TRBJ2-5	TRBV7-9	.	.
CAWTPRPLASGRAHTQYF	TGTGCCTGGACGCCACGACCCCTAGCTAGCGGGAGGGCGCATACGCAGTATTTT	TRBJ2-3	TRBV30	.	TRBD2
CASSTGSGRNYEQYF	TGTGCCAGCAGTACAGGTAGCGGGAGAAACTACGAGCAGTACTTC	TRBJ2-7	TRBV6-8	few	TRBD2
CASSELGSGRFRFNEQFF	TGTGCCAGCAGTGAATTAGGTAGCGGGAGGTTCCGATTCAATGAGCAGTTCTTC	TRBJ2-1	TRBV25-1	.	TRBD2
CASSVRENYEQFF	TGTGCCAGCAGCGTTAGGGAAAACTATGAGCAGTTCTTC	TRBJ2-1	TRBV6-6	few	.
CAGSGGPAPYNEQFF	TGTGCCGGCTCCGGGGGCCCCGCTCCCTACAATGAGCAGTTCTTC	TRBJ2-1	TRBV28	.	.
CASSIVSNTDTQYF	TGTGCCAGCAGCATTGTATCGAACACAGATACGCAGTATTTT	TRBJ2-3	TRBV28	.	.
CASSLTPGAGWTEAFF	TGTGCCAGCAGCTTAACCCCAGGGGCGGGGTGGACTGAAGCTTTCTTT	TRBJ1-1	TRBV7-3	.	.
CASSPRGGSYEQYF	TGTGCCAGCAGCCCAAGAGGGGGGAGCTACGAGCAGTACTTC	TRBJ2-7	TRBV9	.	.
CASSLVAAAAYEQYF	TGCGCCAGCAGCTTAGTGGCCGCCGCCGCCTACGAGCAGTACTTC	TRBJ2-7	TRBV5-1	.	.
CASSSDRTQETQYF	TGTGCCAGCAGTTCGGACAGGACCCAAGAGACCCAGTACTTC	TRBJ2-5	TRBV27	once	TRBD1
CASSEMGNTIYF	TGTGCCAGCAGTGAGATGGGAAACACCATATATTTT	TRBJ1-3	TRBV2	few	.
CASSKDGVSTEAFF	TGTGCCAGCAGCAAAGACGGGGTGAGCACTGAAGCTTTCTTT	TRBJ1-1	TRBV21-1	.	.
CATSRDRGSGNTIYF	TGTGCCACCAGCAGAGATCGGGGTTCAGGAAACACCATATATTTT	TRBJ1-3	TRBV15	few	.
CASSFVRDQETQYF	TGTGCCAGCAGTTTTGTGAGGGATCAAGAGACCCAGTACTTC	TRBJ2-5	TRBV28	once	.
CASSLVGGAPYEQYF	TGTGCCAGCAGTTTAGTGGGCGGTGCTCCCTACGAGCAGTACTTC	TRBJ2-7	TRBV27	.	.
CASRNYNEQFF	TGTGCCAGCCGAAACTACAATGAGCAGTTCTTC	TRBJ2-1	TRBV2	.	.